This T cell receptor beta chain was found in a study of beta chain features in type 1 diabetes. Sorting based on CD45RO/CCR7/CD25/CD127/CD95/CD27 separated CD4+ naive, central memory, regulatory and stem cell-like memory cells. Purity above 98% was achieved in all sorted populations. Reverse transcription of all isolated RNA meant that expressed TCRB transcripts were sequenced. Sequenced by immunoSEQ multiplex PCR; TCRdb stores in-frame clones only, minus some. The sample shows about 16,000 clones, 45% to 65% of them seen only once. The receptor comes from a woman younger than 30 in good health. Material for sequencing was stem cell memory CD4+ T cells from blood.

CDR3: CASSLIGRETQYF. The DNA of the CDR3 is TGTGCCAGCAGCTTGATTGGGAGAGAGACCCAGTACTTC. The chain joins TRBV5-5 to TRBJ2-5; D perhaps matches TRBD2 (5 bases). The V gene lost 1 base and the J gene lost 4 bases, with 8 bases spanning the gap. Germline V gene lookup returns CDR1 SGHKS and CDR2 YYEKEE (reference sequence). CDR3 length: 13 amino acids.